Given below is one TCR beta chain in context. The specificity of this receptor is unknown. Per-base qualities were not stored, and no clone one base away is much larger. Spanning cysteine to phenylalanine, the CDR3 consists of 16 amino acids. The kept DNA is CDR3 alone, 48 bases in frame from the first base. V is shortened by 2 bases, J by 4 bases, and the region joining them spans 18 bases. The germline V gene supplies CDR1 SGHTA and CDR2 FQGNSA. This sample was included in a study of T cell repertoires in cytomegalovirus infection (dated by TCRdb to about 2019). Regarding the complete study: Donor HLA type was relevant to the analysis, because carriage of CMV infection together with the matching HLA type was indicated by public TCR beta signatures.

The data were produced on an Illumina HiSeq 1500. Starting from the raw public reads, TCRdb applied fastp trimming at Q25, assembled clones with MiXCR and retained in-frame beta chains. All rows with the same CDR3 protein become a single entry with the most common DNA and genes. This sample gives approximately 700,000 distinct CDR3 sequences in total; 35% of them show up just once. Clones ranked in the top ten supply 2.8% of the sample. Here is what the overall study found, with its caveats: The ex vivo response was dominated by HLA-C-restricted CMV-specific TCR beta clonotypes, which also provided the single most frequent clonotype in two of eight donors. Carriers of CMV infection plus the relevant HLA type were discriminated by the cumulative frequency of public TCR beta family members in the study cohort and in an independent 352-donor cohort.

The TCR comes from a human donor in good health (CMV status not recorded). Some clones in this sample may be carry-over from other donors' samples. Sequenced input: PBMCs. The sequence is built from TRBV7-2 and TRBJ2-7, with the D gene call left open. DNA sequence: TGTGCCAGCAGCTTAAGGCAGCGCCCACTTATTTACGAGCAGTACTTC. Its translation reads: CASSLRQRPLIYEQYF. The full variable domain, with segments outside the CDR3 supplied by the reference TRBV7-2 and TRBJ2-7 proteins, appears as GAGVSQSPSNKVTEKGKDVELRCDPISGHTALYWYRQSLGQGLEFLIYFQGNSAPDKSGLPSDRFSAERTGGSVSTLTIQRTQQEDSAVYLCASSLRQRPLIYEQYFGPGTRLTVT.